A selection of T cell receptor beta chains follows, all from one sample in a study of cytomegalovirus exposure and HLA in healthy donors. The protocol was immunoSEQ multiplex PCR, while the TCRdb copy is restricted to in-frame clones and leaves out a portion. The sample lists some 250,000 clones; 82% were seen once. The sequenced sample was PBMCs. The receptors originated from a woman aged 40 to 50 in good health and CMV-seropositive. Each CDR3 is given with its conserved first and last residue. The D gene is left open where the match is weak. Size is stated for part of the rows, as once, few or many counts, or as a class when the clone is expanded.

CDR3nt: TGTGCCAGCAGTGACCCCGGACAGATTAGTTGGACCGGGGAGCTGTTTTTT
CDR3aa: CASSDPGQISWTGELFF
d_gene: -
v_gene: TRBV6-1
j_gene: TRBJ2-2
abundance: -

CDR3nt: TGTGCCAGCAGCTCGACAGGGGAGACCCAGTACTTC
CDR3aa: CASSSTGETQYF
d_gene: TRBD1
v_gene: TRBV5-4
j_gene: TRBJ2-5
abundance: -

CDR3nt: TGTGCCAGCAGCCTTTTGGTGGGAGGTTCAGATACGCAGTATTTT
CDR3aa: CASSLLVGGSDTQYF
d_gene: -
v_gene: TRBV9
j_gene: TRBJ2-3
abundance: -

CDR3nt: TGTGCCAGCAGCGTAGGGGGGACAGAGGGGGAGCTGTTTTTT
CDR3aa: CASSVGGTEGELFF
d_gene: TRBD1
v_gene: TRBV9
j_gene: TRBJ2-2
abundance: few

CDR3nt: TGTGCCAGCAGTGTTATCCGGGACTGGGGTGAAAAACTGTTTTTT
CDR3aa: CASSVIRDWGEKLFF
d_gene: -
v_gene: TRBV2
j_gene: TRBJ1-4
abundance: -

CDR3nt: TGTGCCAGCAGCCCTCACCGGGACAGGGGGCTTACAGGGTACTTC
CDR3aa: CASSPHRDRGLTGYF
d_gene: TRBD1
v_gene: TRBV7-9
j_gene: TRBJ2-4
abundance: -

CDR3nt: TGTGCCAGCAGCCGCTCCGGGACAGCAGGGGATGAAGCTTTCTTT
CDR3aa: CASSRSGTAGDEAFF
d_gene: TRBD1
v_gene: TRBV7-2
j_gene: TRBJ1-1
abundance: -

CDR3nt: TGTGCCAGCAGTTGGGTCCCGGCAGGATTAAATGGCTACACCTTC
CDR3aa: CASSWVPAGLNGYTF
d_gene: -
v_gene: TRBV6-5
j_gene: TRBJ1-2
abundance: -

CDR3nt: TGTGCCAGCAGCCCAGTCAGACAGGGAGCTAACTATGGCTACACCTTC
CDR3aa: CASSPVRQGANYGYTF
d_gene: TRBD1
v_gene: TRBV11-2
j_gene: TRBJ1-2
abundance: -

CDR3nt: TGTGCCAGCAGCCAAGAGAAGCGGGGGGCGGGCTCCTACAATGAGCAGTTCTTC
CDR3aa: CASSQEKRGAGSYNEQFF
d_gene: TRBD2
v_gene: TRBV4-2
j_gene: TRBJ2-1
abundance: -

CDR3nt: TGTGCCAGCAGTTACTCAGGGACAGGGGTTGGCTACACCTTC
CDR3aa: CASSYSGTGVGYTF
d_gene: TRBD1
v_gene: TRBV6-5
j_gene: TRBJ1-2
abundance: few

CDR3nt: TGTGCCTGGAGTGTACAAGGGGATCAGCCCCAGCATTTT
CDR3aa: CAWSVQGDQPQHF
d_gene: -
v_gene: TRBV30
j_gene: TRBJ1-5
abundance: -

CDR3nt: TGTGCCAGCAGCTTTCTAGCGGGGGCGAACACCGGGGAGCTGTTTTTT
CDR3aa: CASSFLAGANTGELFF
d_gene: TRBD2
v_gene: TRBV11-2
j_gene: TRBJ2-2
abundance: -

CDR3nt: TGTGCCAGCTCACCACAGTTGACTCCGGGGGATCAGCCCCAGCATTTT
CDR3aa: CASSPQLTPGDQPQHF
d_gene: -
v_gene: TRBV18
j_gene: TRBJ1-5
abundance: -

CDR3nt: TGTTCCAGCAGCTTATTGGGGGCCAATGAGCAGTTCTTC
CDR3aa: CSSSLLGANEQFF
d_gene: -
v_gene: TRBV7-9
j_gene: TRBJ2-1
abundance: -

CDR3nt: TGTGCCAGCAGTGAACGAGTCGCCGGGGATCCCCTGCAAAATGAGCAGTTCTTC
CDR3aa: CASSERVAGDPLQNEQFF
d_gene: -
v_gene: TRBV25-1
j_gene: TRBJ2-1
abundance: few

CDR3nt: TGCGCCAGCAGCCAAGATCTAGCGGGGGGCGGGGATACGCAGTATTTT
CDR3aa: CASSQDLAGGGDTQYF
d_gene: TRBD2
v_gene: TRBV4-1
j_gene: TRBJ2-3
abundance: -

CDR3nt: TGTGCCAGTAGCAATCTAGAAGATACGCAGTATTTT
CDR3aa: CASSNLEDTQYF
d_gene: -
v_gene: TRBV19
j_gene: TRBJ2-3
abundance: -

CDR3nt: TGTGCCAGCAGCGGAGAGGACAGTTTTGTTTCAATGAACACTGAAGCTTTCTTT
CDR3aa: CASSGEDSFVSMNTEAFF
d_gene: -
v_gene: TRBV5-6
j_gene: TRBJ1-1
abundance: -

CDR3nt: TGCAGTGCTAGGGGGACAGGGCGGATAATCTTC
CDR3aa: CSARGTGRIIF
d_gene: TRBD1
v_gene: TRBV20-1
j_gene: TRBJ2-1
abundance: -

CDR3nt: TGCGCCAGCAGCCGGGACAGCCGCTCCTACAATGAGCAGTTCTTC
CDR3aa: CASSRDSRSYNEQFF
d_gene: TRBD1
v_gene: TRBV5-1
j_gene: TRBJ2-1
abundance: once

CDR3nt: TGTGCCAGCAGCGTAGAAAGCGGCACGGGGGAGCTGTTTTTT
CDR3aa: CASSVESGTGELFF
d_gene: -
v_gene: TRBV7-2
j_gene: TRBJ2-2
abundance: -

CDR3nt: TGTGCCAGCTCACAAGACGGCGTGAAGGAGCCCCTCCACTTT
CDR3aa: CASSQDGVKEPLHF
d_gene: -
v_gene: TRBV18
j_gene: TRBJ1-6
abundance: -

CDR3nt: TGTGCCAGCAGTTCCCGGGACAGAATTAATTCACCCCTCCACTTT
CDR3aa: CASSSRDRINSPLHF
d_gene: TRBD1
v_gene: TRBV27
j_gene: TRBJ1-6
abundance: -

CDR3nt: TGCGCCAGCAGCTTACGTTTTACAGGGGGGAGTTCTGGGGCCAACGTCCTGACTTTC
CDR3aa: CASSLRFTGGSSGANVLTF
d_gene: TRBD1
v_gene: TRBV4-3
j_gene: TRBJ2-6
abundance: -

CDR3nt: TGTGCCAGCAGCTTAGCCCTGAGGTACTACGAGCAGTACTTC
CDR3aa: CASSLALRYYEQYF
d_gene: -
v_gene: TRBV7-9
j_gene: TRBJ2-7
abundance: -

CDR3nt: TGTGCCAGCAGCTTACTACAGGCGATCTCCTACGAGCAGTACTTC
CDR3aa: CASSLLQAISYEQYF
d_gene: -
v_gene: TRBV11-2
j_gene: TRBJ2-7
abundance: -

CDR3nt: TGTGCCAGCAGCCAAGGGGAAGGGGTGAACACTGAAGCTTTCTTT
CDR3aa: CASSQGEGVNTEAFF
d_gene: -
v_gene: TRBV4-2
j_gene: TRBJ1-1
abundance: once

CDR3nt: TGTGCCAGCAGCTTAGGCGGTAAGAACACTGAAGCTTTCTTT
CDR3aa: CASSLGGKNTEAFF
d_gene: -
v_gene: TRBV5-4
j_gene: TRBJ1-1
abundance: -

CDR3nt: TGCGCCAGCAGCCAAGTCCATGGAGCGGGAGTCAACAATGAGCAGTTCTTC
CDR3aa: CASSQVHGAGVNNEQFF
d_gene: TRBD2
v_gene: TRBV4-3
j_gene: TRBJ2-1
abundance: few

CDR3nt: TGTGCCAGCAGCGTAGCCCGGGAGAGCACAGATACGCAGTATTTT
CDR3aa: CASSVARESTDTQYF
d_gene: -
v_gene: TRBV9
j_gene: TRBJ2-3
abundance: -

CDR3nt: TGTGCCAGTACCTTAGGGGGCATGACCTACAATGAGCAGTTCTTC
CDR3aa: CASTLGGMTYNEQFF
d_gene: TRBD1
v_gene: TRBV19
j_gene: TRBJ2-1
abundance: -

CDR3nt: TGTGCCAGCAGCGCCCAGGGTTTCTTGAGCTATGGCTACACCTTC
CDR3aa: CASSAQGFLSYGYTF
d_gene: -
v_gene: TRBV7-2
j_gene: TRBJ1-2
abundance: -

CDR3nt: TGTGCCAGCAGACATGAGGAGGGGATCTTGACTGAAGCTTTCTTT
CDR3aa: CASRHEEGILTEAFF
d_gene: -
v_gene: TRBV4-2
j_gene: TRBJ1-1
abundance: -

CDR3nt: TGTGCCAGCAGTTCCTCCGGGGGTGGTGGAAACACCATATATTTT
CDR3aa: CASSSSGGGGNTIYF
d_gene: -
v_gene: TRBV27
j_gene: TRBJ1-3
abundance: -

CDR3nt: TGTGCCAGCAGCTGGGGACAGGGGGCAGTTGAGCAGTACTTC
CDR3aa: CASSWGQGAVEQYF
d_gene: TRBD1
v_gene: TRBV7-3
j_gene: TRBJ2-5
abundance: -

CDR3nt: TGTGTCAGAAGCTTAGCATACAGGGTGGGGGTTTACACTGAAGCTTTCTTT
CDR3aa: CVRSLAYRVGVYTEAFF
d_gene: -
v_gene: TRBV7-5
j_gene: TRBJ1-1
abundance: few

CDR3nt: TGTGCCAGCAGCAAAGCGCACCCGCCCGGGACAGGGGTCTACGAGCAGTACTTC
CDR3aa: CASSKAHPPGTGVYEQYF
d_gene: -
v_gene: TRBV21-1
j_gene: TRBJ2-7
abundance: few

CDR3nt: TGTGCCAGCAGCTTTGGGACCTTAGGGGGTGAAGCTTTCTTT
CDR3aa: CASSFGTLGGEAFF
d_gene: -
v_gene: TRBV2
j_gene: TRBJ1-1
abundance: -

CDR3nt: TGTGCCAGCAGTGAATTCATTAGCGGGACCTACGAGCAGTACTTC
CDR3aa: CASSEFISGTYEQYF
d_gene: TRBD2
v_gene: TRBV25-1
j_gene: TRBJ2-7
abundance: -

CDR3nt: TGCGCCAGCACCTCGTCGACAGGGGACACTGAAGCTTTCTTT
CDR3aa: CASTSSTGDTEAFF
d_gene: TRBD1
v_gene: TRBV5-1
j_gene: TRBJ1-1
abundance: -

CDR3nt: TGTGCCTGGAGTGGGGACAGGGGGCTTGGGGCTTTCTTT
CDR3aa: CAWSGDRGLGAFF
d_gene: TRBD1
v_gene: TRBV30
j_gene: TRBJ1-1
abundance: -

CDR3nt: TGTGCCAGCAGCTTAGGGTGGACTAGCGTCTCCTACGAGCAGTACTTC
CDR3aa: CASSLGWTSVSYEQYF
d_gene: TRBD2
v_gene: TRBV11-3
j_gene: TRBJ2-7
abundance: -

CDR3nt: TGTGCCAGCAGCTACCAGGGACTTAGCCACTTC
CDR3aa: CASSYQGLSHF
d_gene: -
v_gene: TRBV7-9
j_gene: TRBJ2-5
abundance: -

CDR3nt: TGTGCCTGGACCGGCGGCTTGAAGCAGTACTTC
CDR3aa: CAWTGGLKQYF
d_gene: -
v_gene: TRBV30
j_gene: TRBJ2-7
abundance: -

CDR3nt: TGCGCCAGCAGGCCACCGACATTACAGGGGGGTGCGACCTTC
CDR3aa: CASRPPTLQGGATF
d_gene: TRBD1
v_gene: TRBV5-1
j_gene: TRBJ1-2
abundance: -

CDR3nt: TGTGCCAGCAGTTACTCCGGCGGCGGGACCTACGAGCAGTACTTC
CDR3aa: CASSYSGGGTYEQYF
d_gene: -
v_gene: TRBV6-6
j_gene: TRBJ2-7
abundance: -

CDR3nt: TGTGCCAGCAGCTTAGTCCGACAGCCGAACGAAGCTTTCTTT
CDR3aa: CASSLVRQPNEAFF
d_gene: -
v_gene: TRBV7-2
j_gene: TRBJ1-1
abundance: few

CDR3nt: TGTGCCAGCAGCCAAGTGCGTCGCGGGAGGTCGGGGGATACGCAGTATTTT
CDR3aa: CASSQVRRGRSGDTQYF
d_gene: TRBD2
v_gene: TRBV7-2
j_gene: TRBJ2-3
abundance: -

CDR3nt: TGTGCCAGCAGCCCCACGACGGGGGGAGCCGGGGAGCTGTTTTTT
CDR3aa: CASSPTTGGAGELFF
d_gene: TRBD2
v_gene: TRBV9
j_gene: TRBJ2-2
abundance: -

CDR3nt: TGTGCCTGGATCCACCCGAGTAGAACTGAAGCTTTCTTT
CDR3aa: CAWIHPSRTEAFF
d_gene: -
v_gene: TRBV30
j_gene: TRBJ1-1
abundance: -

CDR3nt: TGTGCCTGGAGTGCCCCAGGGGGCGGCTACACCTTC
CDR3aa: CAWSAPGGGYTF
d_gene: TRBD1
v_gene: TRBV30
j_gene: TRBJ1-2
abundance: -

CDR3nt: TGTGCCAGCAGTAGAGGGAGAGACTATGGCTACACCTTC
CDR3aa: CASSRGRDYGYTF
d_gene: -
v_gene: TRBV25-1
j_gene: TRBJ1-2
abundance: few

CDR3nt: TGCAGCGTTGATCGTAGATACAGGGGGATAGACACAGATACGCAGTATTTT
CDR3aa: CSVDRRYRGIDTDTQYF
d_gene: TRBD1
v_gene: TRBV29-1
j_gene: TRBJ2-3
abundance: -

CDR3nt: TGTGCCAGCAGCTCCCGCCACAGGGGTAACTATGGCTACACCTTC
CDR3aa: CASSSRHRGNYGYTF
d_gene: TRBD1
v_gene: TRBV9
j_gene: TRBJ1-2
abundance: -

CDR3nt: TGTGCCAGCACCAGCCAGGGGGGGAACACTGAAGCTTTCTTT
CDR3aa: CASTSQGGNTEAFF
d_gene: TRBD1
v_gene: TRBV7-2
j_gene: TRBJ1-1
abundance: -

CDR3nt: TGTGCCAGCAGCCGGGGGGGTAGCACAGATACGCAGTATTTT
CDR3aa: CASSRGGSTDTQYF
d_gene: TRBD2
v_gene: TRBV5-6
j_gene: TRBJ2-3
abundance: -

CDR3nt: TGTGCCAGCAGCGCAGTTAACTATGGCTACACCTTC
CDR3aa: CASSAVNYGYTF
d_gene: -
v_gene: TRBV7-8
j_gene: TRBJ1-2
abundance: -

CDR3nt: TGTGCCAGCAGCGTGTCCCAAGCCTTCAGGGGAGATACGCAGTATTTT
CDR3aa: CASSVSQAFRGDTQYF
d_gene: -
v_gene: TRBV9
j_gene: TRBJ2-3
abundance: -